The subject of this entry is one T cell receptor (beta chain). This clone was counted only a few times. What antigen it recognizes has not been identified. Base qualities are missing; no much larger clone stands one base away. Its CDR3 holds 15 amino acids, cysteine through phenylalanine. The DNA shown is the 45-base CDR3, in frame from base 1. Trimming accounts for 4 bases at V and 3 bases at J, while the number of junction bases matched to no gene is 7. The germline V gene encodes CDR1 SGHRS and CDR2 YFSETQ. Each collaborating institution followed its own protocols to collect whole blood in K2EDTA tubes. For TCRbeta analysis, collaborators shipped samples in one of three forms: frozen whole blood, isolated PBMCs, or DNA extracted from either of those sample types. The source of the sample is a study of blood T cell repertoires in COVID-19 (TCRdb year 2020). With regard to the full study: Samples covering the acute and convalescent phases of COVID-19 were provided by collaborators in the United States, Italy and Spain. The prospective study material was composed of cDNA or gDNA derived from T cells, B-cell-depleted T cells, or PBMCs. Deeply sampled blood TCRbeta repertoires from subjects exposed to, actively infected with, or recovered from COVID-19 were included in the dataset. A de-identified subject ID, COVID-19 status, age in years and sex were almost always included in the sample metadata. Samples came from the ongoing ImmuneRACE study (first 160 participants) plus 1,254 subjects from 6 global collaborators. HLA class I and class II types, where available, came from metadata supplied by the sample provider rather than from assay-based typing. The repertoires were released in a freely available public database intended as a resource for research on the immune response to SARS-CoV-2.

Broad study findings and their caveats: The quantity of clinical and demographic metadata differed by source and by participant and was supplied without curation.

TCRbeta CDR3 regions were amplified from genomic DNA using the immunoSEQ Assay, a bias-controlled multiplex PCR. In the original analysis: Nucleated cell counts per sample were estimated from amplification of reference gene primers within the assay. Sequence reads were collapsed and filtered to measure the absolute abundance of every unique TCRbeta CDR3 rearrangement. For each sample, productive Simpson clonality was calculated as the square root of Simpson's diversity index over productive rearrangements. In TCRdb, the immuneACCESS table is reduced to in-frame sequences with V and J assigned. These tables do not hold every clone; where another copy was compared, an unresolved V gene accounts for under half, and the others remain unexplained. The DNA was the basis for D and trimming; V, J and clone size are from that table. The sample includes about 70,000 clones, with around 85% observed a single time. The biggest ten clones account for roughly 5% of the sample.

The source material was peripheral blood. This TCR was sampled from an elderly man with acute or convalescent COVID-19. The chain is made from TRBV5-1 and TRBJ2-7; TRBD1 agrees with 10 junctional bases. The CDR3 region: CASSQGQGGNYEQYF. The sequenced DNA: TGCGCCAGCAGCCAAGGACAGGGGGGGAACTACGAGCAGTACTTC.